This T cell receptor beta chain stems from a study of blood T cell repertoires in COVID-19. Study-wide context: Sites across the United States, Italy and Spain contributed samples from acute and convalescent COVID-19. T cells, B-cell-depleted T cells, or PBMCs supplied cDNA or gDNA.

The V end was cut by 5 bases, the J end by 4 bases, with 5 bases between. The CDR3 is made up of 11 amino acids. Germline lookup yields CDR1 MDHEN and CDR2 SYDVKM. Original methodology: Quantification of nucleated cells was approximated via reference gene primer amplification. TCRdb's copy holds only in-frame clones and misses some; the assay was immunoSEQ multiplex PCR. That table furnishes V, J and clone size, whereas the DNA furnished D and trimming. This table holds about 83,000 clones, roughly nine tenths found once. The sequence came from an elderly woman with active or convalescent COVID-19. The specimen sequenced was peripheral blood. The chain carries TRBV28 and TRBJ1-2; D call uncertain. The DNA for the CDR3 is TGTGCCAGCAGTACACGCTATGGCTACACCTTC. Translating gives CASSTRYGYTF.